The 32 T cell receptor beta chains listed next were all sequenced from one sample in a study of cytotoxic CD8 clonotypes in ibrutinib-treated CLL. Data came from immunoSEQ multiplex PCR; TCRdb stores just in-frame clones and leaves some out. The sample has about 120,000 clones; 75% to 90% are singletons. The sequencing here drew on PBMCs, taken after 24 months of ibrutinib treatment. These receptors came from a human donor with chronic lymphocytic leukemia.

This chain joins TRBV7-2 and TRBJ1-2, with TRBD1 identical over 7 bases. The J segment lost 8 bases and the V segment lost 2 bases, leaving 5 bases of the junction unmatched. In germline, CDR1 is SGHTA, CDR2 FQGNSA. This CDR3 is 13 amino acids long. The CDR3 DNA sequence: TGTGCCAGCAGCTTACCGCCAGGGGGAGGCTACACCTTC. Encoded protein: CASSLPPGGGYTF.

This clone was counted once. This chain joins TRBV6-1 and TRBJ1-1, with 12 bases aligning to TRBD1. The CDR3 has 16 residues. CDR1 and CDR2 from the germline V gene are MNHNS and SASEGT. V shed 3 bases and J 7 bases; nucleotides not matched to a gene: 9. The CDR3 DNA follows: TGTGCCAGCAGTGACGCCCGGGACAGGGGGCAAATTGAAGCTTTCTTT. It codes for CASSDARDRGQIEAFF.

The V and J genes are TRBV5-1 and TRBJ2-5, with 8 bases matching TRBD1. Germline assignment: CDR1 SGHRS and CDR2 YFSETQ. The CDR3 is 14 amino acids. Trimming took 4 bases from V and 3 from J; bases not matched to a gene: 5. This chain's CDR3 is CASSVDRAKETQYF. CDR3 bases: TGCGCCAGCAGCGTGGACAGGGCGAAAGAGACCCAGTACTTC.

The genes are TRBV7-2 and TRBJ2-5; D perhaps matches TRBD1 (5 bases). The V and J ends lost 5 bases and 4 bases respectively, with 14 bases between them. The CDR3 runs to 14 residues. CDR1 and CDR2 (germline): SGHTA, FQGNSA. CDR3 sequence (DNA): TGTGCCAGCAGCCGGCCCGGCAGGGTAGAGACCCAGTACTTC. It is translated as CASSRPGRVETQYF. Together with reference TRBV7-2 and TRBJ2-5, the CDR3 gives the full variable domain: GAGVSQSPSNKVTEKGKDVELRCDPISGHTALYWYRQSLGQGLEFLIYFQGNSAPDKSGLPSDRFSAERTGGSVSTLTIQRTQQEDSAVYLCASSRPGRVETQYFGPGTRLLVL.

About this clone itself: At one boundary the junction diverges from the germline segment, which might be a read error. The chain has TRBV2 and TRBJ1-4; D perhaps matches TRBD1 (6 bases). The CDR3 covers 17 residues. Germline CDR1 and CDR2: SNHLY and FYNNEI. This CDR3 reads CASRVAFLDRTNEKLFF. CDR3 DNA: TGTGCCAGCAGAGTGGCTTTCCTCGACAGGACTAATGAAAAGCTGTTTTTT.

The CDR3 sequence: CASSETGVPEGYTF. The CDR3 bases are TGTGCCAGCAGTGAGACAGGCGTCCCTGAAGGCTACACCTTC. This chain joins TRBV2 and TRBJ1-2; D possibly corresponds to TRBD1 (6 bases). With 3 bases removed from V and 8 bases from J, the gap between germline ends came to 16 bases. This CDR3 is 14 amino acids long. Per germline, CDR1 SNHLY and CDR2 FYNNEI.

The V call is TRBV5-1, the J call TRBJ2-3; D gene unclear. The CDR3 runs to 14 residues. Between the trimmed V and J ends, which lost 4 bases and 4 bases, there was a span of 13 bases. Germline CDR1 and CDR2: SGHRS and YFSETQ. DNA for the CDR3: TGCGCCAGCAGCCCCTATACCGCAGCAGATACGCAGTATTTT. Translating gives CASSPYTAADTQYF.

The rearrangement links TRBV7-8 to TRBJ2-1, with 9 bases that match TRBD2. V shed 5 bases, J shed 8 bases, and the junction held 10 bases outside the gene matches. Germline V lookup: CDR1 SGHVS, CDR2 FQNEAQ. The CDR3 is 15 amino acids. The CDR3 loop reads CASSLSGRVFHEQFF. Written as DNA, the CDR3 is TGTGCCAGCAGCCTTAGCGGGAGAGTTTTCCATGAGCAGTTCTTC. The full variable domain, in which reference TRBV7-8 and TRBJ2-1 provide the parts outside the CDR3, is GAGVSQSPRYKVAKRGQDVALRCDPISGHVSLFWYQQALGQGPEFLTYFQNEAQLDKSGLPSDRFFAERPEGSVSTLKIQRTQQEDSAVYLCASSLSGRVFHEQFFGPGTRLTVL.

This chain uses TRBV7-2 with TRBJ2-2, with a tentative D call TRBD2 (6 bases). This CDR3 is built from 14 residues. Deletions cut 7 bases from V and 7 bases from J, with 16 bases between. In germline, CDR1 is SGHTA, CDR2 FQGNSA. The CDR3 coding sequence is TGTGCCAGCACCGCCCGGCGGGGCAACGGGGAGCTGTTTTTT. Protein: CASTARRGNGELFF.

This chain uses TRBV10-1 with TRBJ2-7; 7 bases align to TRBD1. The CDR3 covers 18 residues. Per the germline V gene, CDR1 is WNHNN and CDR2 is SYGVQD (reference sequence). J was trimmed by 7 bases and V by 3 bases; bases with no gene match: 21. The CDR3 coding sequence is TGCGCCAGCAGTGAAAACCTAAATTACAGGGGAACTACTCCGGAGCAGTACTTC. Amino acids: CASSENLNYRGTTPEQYF.

V gene TRBV21-1 combines with J gene TRBJ1-5; TRBD1, the D gene given by the table, was not confirmed from the DNA. TRBV21-1 counts as a pseudogene. The CDR3 has 20 residues. CDR3 nucleotide sequence: TGTGCCAGCAGCAATCGAAGATCACCGGGGACAGGGGTTGAGCGTCAGCCCCAGCATTTT. Amino acids: CASSNRRSPGTGVERQPQHF.

The DNA for the CDR3 is TGTGCCACCAGCCCGGACAAAAACTATGGCTACACCTTC. Translating gives CATSPDKNYGYTF. The rearrangement uses TRBV15 and TRBJ1-2; maybe TRBD1 (5 bases). This CDR3 comprises 13 residues. V was trimmed by 5 bases and J by 2 bases, leaving 9 bases between them. Germline CDR1 LNHNV, CDR2 YYDKDF (reference sequence).

Concerning this clone: The junction does not match germline at one end; this may be a read error. Other DNA sequences in this specimen translate into the identical CDR3. The V call is TRBV6-5, the J call TRBJ1-6; D is possibly TRBD1 (6 bases). The CDR3 consists of 15 residues. Germline V lookup: CDR1 MNHEY, CDR2 SVGAGI. The CDR3 here is CASSYSSQGTSPLHF. The CDR3 DNA follows: TGTGCCAGCAGTTACAGTAGCCAGGGGACTTCACCCCTTCACTTT.

The chain couples TRBV11-2 to TRBJ2-1, with D tentatively TRBD1 (5 bases). Trimming cost V 0 bases and J 4 bases, with 10 bases left between them. The CDR3 length is 15 residues. The germline CDR1 and CDR2 sequences are SGHAT and FQNNGV. This CDR3 reads CASSLDRGEYNEQFF. The CDR3 DNA is TGTGCCAGCAGCTTAGATAGGGGCGAGTACAATGAGCAGTTCTTC. The full variable domain, in which reference TRBV11-2 and TRBJ2-1 provide the parts outside the CDR3, is EAGVAQSPRYKIIEKRQSVAFWCNPISGHATLYWYQQILGQGPKLLIQFQNNGVVDDSQLPKDRFSAERLKGVDSTLKIQPAKLEDSAVYLCASSLDRGEYNEQFFGPGTRLTVL.

The genes are TRBV4-2 and TRBJ2-7, with D tentatively TRBD2 (6 bases). The V end was cut by 0 bases, the J end by 3 bases, with 12 bases between. The germline CDR1 and CDR2 sequences are LGHNA and YNFKEQ. The CDR3 runs to 15 residues. CDR3 sequence reads: CASSQDLEGDYEQYF. In DNA form, the CDR3 reads TGTGCCAGCAGCCAAGATTTGGAGGGAGACTACGAGCAGTACTTC.

The chain links TRBV28 to TRBJ2-5; TRBD1 matches 10 bases. The CDR3 consists of 16 residues. Germline V gene data show CDR1 as MDHEN and CDR2 as SYDVKM. With V trimmed by 0 bases and J by 5 bases, 6 bases remained unmatched. The DNA of the CDR3 is TGTGCCAGCAGTTTATGGCGGACAGGGGGAGGTGAGACCCAGTACTTC. This codes for CASSLWRTGGGETQYF.

This chain connects TRBV28 to TRBJ2-5; D remains ambiguous. Germline CDR1 reads MDHEN; CDR2 reads SYDVKM. V shed 8 bases and J shed 4 bases, with 11 bases lying between them. The CDR3 totals 12 residues. CDR3 DNA sequence: TGTGCCAGCTTGAGATGGGGAGAGACCCAGTACTTC. It encodes CASLRWGETQYF.

This rearrangement joins TRBV7-8 to TRBJ2-3; D is perhaps TRBD1 (6 bases). The germline CDR1 and CDR2 sequences are SGHVS and FQNEAQ. The V gene lost 4 bases and the J gene lost 3 bases, with 20 bases spanning the gap. The CDR3 has 17 amino acids. The CDR3 DNA reads TGTGCCAGCAGCTCACACCGTCCCGGACAGACGACAGATACGCAGTATTTT. Amino acid sequence: CASSSHRPGQTTDTQYF.

This chain connects TRBV7-9 to TRBJ2-7; 15 bases map to TRBD2. V lost 5 bases to trimming and J lost 2 bases; unmatched junction nucleotides: 4. Germline values: CDR1 SEHNR, CDR2 FQNEAQ (reference sequence). The length of the CDR3 is 16 residues. CDR3 amino acids: CASSPGTSGGPYEQYF. The CDR3 nucleotides read TGTGCCAGCAGCCCGGGGACTAGCGGGGGGCCCTACGAGCAGTACTTC. The full variable domain, in which reference TRBV7-9 and TRBJ2-7 provide the parts outside the CDR3, is DTGVSQNPRHKITKRGQNVTFRCDPISEHNRLYWYRQTLGQGPEFLTYFQNEAQLEKSRLLSDRFSAERPKGSFSTLEIQRTEQGDSAMYLCASSPGTSGGPYEQYFGPGTRLTVT.

This clone occurred a few times. The chain combines TRBV21-1 with TRBJ2-7; the DNA was not used to check the table's D call, TRBD2. TRBV21-1 is marked as a pseudogene. The CDR3 sequence is 14 residues long. CDR3 nucleotides: TGTGCCAGCAGCAAAGACGACTATACGTACGAGCAGTACTTC. This encodes CASSKDDYTYEQYF.

The genes are TRBV28 and TRBJ1-6; D is possibly TRBD1 (5 bases). The CDR3 has 17 residues. Germline V CDR1 and CDR2: MDHEN, SYDVKM. V dropped 6 bases and J dropped 5 bases, with 20 bases sitting between them. The CDR3 sequence: CASSPWGGMGDNSPLHF. The DNA of the CDR3 is TGTGCCAGCAGCCCCTGGGGGGGGATGGGTGATAATTCACCCCTCCACTTT.

The chain recombines TRBV18 with TRBJ2-1, with unresolved D. V lost 4 bases to trimming and J lost 6 bases, with 16 bases between them. CDR1 and CDR2 (germline): KGHSH, LQKENI. CDR3 size: 15 residues. The CDR3: CASSRIGPDLNEQFF. DNA for the CDR3: TGTGCCAGCTCACGAATTGGACCTGATCTCAATGAGCAGTTCTTC.

The gene calls are TRBV5-1 and TRBJ2-1, with TRBD1 matching 9 bases. The CDR3 is 15 amino acids. The germline CDR1 and CDR2 sequences are SGHRS and YFSETQ. V shed 0 bases and J 4 bases; nucleotides not matched to a gene: 2. The CDR3: CASSLAGQGYNEQFF. The DNA for the CDR3 is TGCGCCAGCAGCTTGGCGGGACAGGGTTACAATGAGCAGTTCTTC.

Only a few counts were recorded for this clone. The V call is TRBV19, the J call TRBJ2-4; 7 nucleotides line up with TRBD1. The germline V gene has CDR1 LNHDA and CDR2 SQIVND (reference sequence). With V trimmed by 6 bases and J by 5 bases, 1 base remained unmatched. The CDR3 totals 12 residues. This chain's CDR3 is CASRGTENIQYF. In DNA, the CDR3 is TGTGCCAGTAGGGGGACAGAAAACATTCAGTACTTC.

The chain employs TRBV27 and TRBJ1-5; a possible D gene is TRBD1 (6 bases). Germline-derived CDR1 and CDR2 are MNHEY and SMNVEV (reference sequence). The CDR3 extends over 15 amino acids. Trimming removed 2 bases at V and 6 bases at J, with 14 bases between. The chain's CDR3 is CASSLEGRGGQPQHF. The CDR3 DNA follows: TGTGCCAGCAGTTTAGAGGGCAGGGGAGGTCAGCCCCAGCATTTT.

The chain links TRBV7-2 to TRBJ2-3; D uncertain. The V end was cut by 4 bases, the J end by 5 bases, with 22 bases between. The CDR3 loop spans 17 amino acids. The germline CDR1 and CDR2 sequences are SGHTA and FQGNSA. This chain's CDR3 is CASSSPHTILGGDTQYF. As DNA, the CDR3 is TGTGCCAGCAGCTCCCCTCATACCATCCTCGGCGGAGATACGCAGTATTTT.

CDR3 in DNA: TGCGCCAGCAGCCAAGAAGTGGGGGGTGGCAATCAGCCCCAGCATTTT. As protein: CASSQEVGGGNQPQHF. The V gene is TRBV4-1, the J gene TRBJ1-5, with D perhaps TRBD1 (5 bases). Trimming removed 0 bases at V and 2 bases at J, with 11 bases between. The CDR3 covers 16 residues. Germline values: CDR1 MGHRA, CDR2 YSYEKL.

The chain couples TRBV7-6 to TRBJ2-3, with TRBD1 as a possible D gene (5 bases). The CDR3 runs to 16 residues. The germline V gene has CDR1 SGHVS and CDR2 FNYEAQ. Trimming took off 1 base at V and 4 bases at J, with 15 bases between the two ends. CDR3 sequence reads: CASSLGQTVRADTQYF. DNA for the CDR3: TGTGCCAGCAGCTTAGGTCAGACAGTTAGGGCAGATACGCAGTATTTT.

Comment on this clone: Relative to the germline gene, one junction end is altered; a read error may explain this. This sequence joins TRBV7-7 and TRBJ2-3; possibly TRBD1 or TRBD2 for D (6 bases each). The germline V gene has CDR1 SSHAT and CDR2 FNYEAQ (reference sequence). This CDR3 region has 15 residues. In DNA form, the CDR3 reads TGTGCTAGCAGCCTGGGGGGCGCCGGGCTGGATACGCAGTATTTT. Its protein product is CASSLGGAGLDTQYF.

V usage is TRBV5-1 and J usage is TRBJ1-2; TRBD1 is a possible D gene (6 bases). The germline CDR1 and CDR2 sequences are SGHRS and YFSETQ. CDR3 length: 13 amino acids. Trimming stripped 1 base from V and 3 bases from J, with 7 bases between. The CDR3 spells CASSLPGDYGYTF. Written as DNA, the CDR3 is TGCGCCAGCAGCTTGCCAGGGGACTATGGCTACACCTTC.

The V call is TRBV27, the J call TRBJ1-3, with no clear D. CDR1 MNHEY and CDR2 SMNVEV come from the germline V gene (reference sequence). The CDR3 totals 15 residues. The V and J ends lost 2 bases and 0 bases respectively, with 8 bases between them. The CDR3 here is CASSLNGFSGNTIYF. CDR3 nucleotides: TGTGCCAGCAGTTTAAACGGATTCTCTGGAAACACCATATATTTT.

J is TRBJ2-1 and V is TRBV4-3; D is uncertain. The V gene lost 0 bases and the J gene lost 6 bases, with 9 bases spanning the gap. The CDR3 has 14 residues. Germline V gene sequence: CDR1 LGHNA, CDR2 YSLEER. CDR3 nucleotide sequence: TGCGCCAGCAGCCAAGATGGTCGGACCAATGAGCAGTTCTTC. This codes for CASSQDGRTNEQFF.